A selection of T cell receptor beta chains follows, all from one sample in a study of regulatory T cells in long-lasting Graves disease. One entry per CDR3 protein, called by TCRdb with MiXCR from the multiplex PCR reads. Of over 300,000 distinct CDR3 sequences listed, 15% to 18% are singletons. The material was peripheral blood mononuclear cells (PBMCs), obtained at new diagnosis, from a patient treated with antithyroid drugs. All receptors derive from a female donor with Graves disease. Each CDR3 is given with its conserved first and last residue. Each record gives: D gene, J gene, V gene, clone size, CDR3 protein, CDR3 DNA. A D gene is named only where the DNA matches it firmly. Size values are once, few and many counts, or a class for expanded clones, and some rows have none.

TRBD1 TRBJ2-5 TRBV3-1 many CASSETGTDQETQYF TGTGCCAGCAGCGAAACCGGGACAGACCAAGAGACCCAGTACTTC
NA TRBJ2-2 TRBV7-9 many CASSDSPATGELFF TGTGCCAGCAGCGACAGTCCAGCGACCGGGGAGCTGTTTTTT
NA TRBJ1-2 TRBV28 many CASSFFDIRGRYGYTF TGTGCCAGCAGTTTCTTCGACATAAGGGGCCGCTATGGCTACACCTTC
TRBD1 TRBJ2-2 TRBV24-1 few CATTGTANTGELFF TGTGCCACCACCGGGACAGCGAACACCGGGGAGCTGTTTTTT
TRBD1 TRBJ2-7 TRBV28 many CASSFRPVGTGSYEQYF TGTGCCAGCAGTTTTAGGCCCGTCGGGACAGGGTCGTACGAGCAGTACTTC
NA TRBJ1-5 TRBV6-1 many CASRATLSDNPLIGQPQHF TGTGCCAGCAGAGCCACCCTTTCGGACAACCCCCTTATTGGACAGCCCCAGCATTTT
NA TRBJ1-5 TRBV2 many CASSVGQGLGNQPQHF TGTGCCAGCAGTGTGGGTCAGGGCTTGGGCAATCAGCCCCAGCATTTT
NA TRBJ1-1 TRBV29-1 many CSVVKEATEAFF TGCAGCGTTGTGAAAGAGGCCACTGAAGCTTTCTTT
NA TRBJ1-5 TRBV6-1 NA CASRWGGDNQPQHF TGTGCCTCCAGGTGGGGCGGGGACAATCAGCCCCAGCATTTT
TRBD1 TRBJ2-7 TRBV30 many CAWSGQGFSYEQYF TGTGCCTGGAGTGGACAGGGGTTCTCCTACGAGCAGTACTTC
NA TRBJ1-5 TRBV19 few CASRSGEMSNQPQHF TGTGCCAGTAGGAGTGGGGAGATGAGCAATCAGCCCCAGCATTTT
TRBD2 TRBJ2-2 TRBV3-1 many CASSPGLPTGELFF TGTGCCAGCAGCCCGGGACTACCTACCGGGGAGCTGTTTTTT
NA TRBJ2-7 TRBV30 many CAWSGGGQVYEQYF TGTGCCTGGAGTGGCGGTGGACAAGTCTACGAGCAGTACTTC
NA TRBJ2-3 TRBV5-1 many CASSLPNDGSTDTQYF TGCGCCAGCAGCTTGCCAAACGACGGGAGCACAGATACGCAGTATTTT
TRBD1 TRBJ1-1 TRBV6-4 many CASRKEGGGTEAFF TGTGCCAGCAGAAAAGAAGGGGGCGGCACTGAAGCTTTCTTT
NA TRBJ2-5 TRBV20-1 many CSARAGTQETQYF TGCAGTGCTAGAGCAGGGACACAAGAGACCCAGTACTTC
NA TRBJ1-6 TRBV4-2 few CASSQDRGHPLHF TGTGCCAGCAGCCAAGATAGGGGTCATCCCCTCCACTTT
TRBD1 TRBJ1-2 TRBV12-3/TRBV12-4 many CASSLAGRGPNYGYTF TGTGCCAGCAGTTTAGCGGGGAGGGGGCCTAACTATGGCTACACCTTC
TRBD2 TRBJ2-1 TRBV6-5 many CASSSGGGSHNEQFF TGTGCCAGCAGTTCCGGGGGGGGATCCCACAATGAGCAGTTCTTC
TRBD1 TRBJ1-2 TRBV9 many CASSETGGAGNGYTF TGTGCCAGCAGTGAGACAGGGGGCGCGGGCAATGGCTACACCTTC
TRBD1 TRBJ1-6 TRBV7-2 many CASSSRDSLNSPLHF TGTGCCAGCAGCTCACGGGACAGCCTTAATTCACCCCTCCACTTT
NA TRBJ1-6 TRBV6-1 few CASSDSGALHF TGTGCCAGCAGTGACTCCGGGGCCCTCCACTTT
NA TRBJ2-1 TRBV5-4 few CASSLAEISYNEQFF TGTGCCAGCAGCTTAGCGGAGATCTCCTACAATGAGCAGTTCTTC
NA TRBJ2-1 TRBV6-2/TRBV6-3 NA CASSYSILRESSYSEQFF TGTGCCAGCAGTTACTCGATATTGCGGGAAAGCTCCTACAGTGAGCAGTTCTTC
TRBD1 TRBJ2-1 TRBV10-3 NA CAISEPGQGIGNEQFF TGTGCCATCAGTGAGCCCGGACAGGGAATCGGCAATGAGCAGTTCTTC
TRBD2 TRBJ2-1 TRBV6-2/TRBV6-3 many CASSSGLLAGVYNEQFF TGTGCCAGCAGTTCCGGTCTATTAGCGGGAGTCTACAATGAGCAGTTCTTC
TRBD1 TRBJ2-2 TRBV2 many CASSYTGVTGELFF TGTGCCAGCAGCTACACAGGGGTGACCGGGGAGCTGTTTTTT
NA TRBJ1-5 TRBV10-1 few CASGSGHQPQHF TGCGCCAGCGGGAGCGGACATCAGCCCCAGCATTTT
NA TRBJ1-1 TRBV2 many CASRVGPSNTEAFF TGCGCCAGCAGGGTCGGCCCGTCGAACACTGAAGCTTTCTTT
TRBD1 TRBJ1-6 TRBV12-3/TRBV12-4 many CASSLGGTVGSNSPLHF TGTGCCAGCAGTTTAGGGGGGACAGTGGGGAGTAATTCACCCCTCCACTTT
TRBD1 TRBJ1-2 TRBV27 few CASSQTGFVPGGYTF TGTGCCAGCAGCCAGACAGGGTTTGTTCCTGGTGGCTACACCTTC
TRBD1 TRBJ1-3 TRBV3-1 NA CASSRDRVNTIYF TGTGCCAGCAGCCGAGACAGGGTGAACACCATATATTTT
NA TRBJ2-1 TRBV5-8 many CASSPSYEQFF TGTGCCAGCAGCCCTTCGTATGAGCAGTTCTTC
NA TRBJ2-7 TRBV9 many CASSVATGAGEQYF TGTGCCAGCAGCGTAGCTACGGGAGCCGGCGAGCAGTACTTC
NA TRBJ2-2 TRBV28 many CASSLALEYTGELFF TGTGCCAGCAGTTTGGCGTTGGAGTACACCGGGGAGCTGTTTTTT
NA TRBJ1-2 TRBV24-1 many CATSDRDHGYTF TGTGCCACCAGTGATCGGGACCATGGCTACACCTTC
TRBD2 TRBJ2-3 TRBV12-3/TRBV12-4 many CASSSREVRDTQYF TGTGCCAGCAGTTCGCGGGAGGTTAGAGATACGCAGTATTTT
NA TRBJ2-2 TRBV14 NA CASSLRQTPGTGELFF TGTGCCAGCAGCCTTCGACAGACTCCGGGAACCGGGGAGCTGTTTTTT
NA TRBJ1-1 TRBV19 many CASILGGTTEAFF TGTGCCAGTATCCTAGGGGGGACAACTGAAGCTTTCTTT
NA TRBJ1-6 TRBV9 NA CASSVAVSGNSPLHF TGTGCCAGCAGCGTCGCGGTGTCGGGGAATTCACCCCTCCACTTT
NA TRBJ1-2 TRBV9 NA CASSVVLREPGRGYTF TGTGCCAGCAGCGTAGTCCTGCGGGAGCCAGGACGTGGCTACACCTTC
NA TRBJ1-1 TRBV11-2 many CASSLSLEEDTEAFF TGTGCCAGCAGCTTATCCCTGGAGGAAGACACTGAAGCTTTCTTT
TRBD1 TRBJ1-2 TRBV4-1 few CASSQADYIRTGDHYGYTF TGCGCCAGCAGCCAAGCAGACTATATCCGGACAGGGGATCACTATGGCTACACCTTC
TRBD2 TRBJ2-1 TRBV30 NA CAWSNGLAANNEQFF TGTGCCTGGAGTAACGGACTAGCGGCTAACAATGAGCAGTTCTTC
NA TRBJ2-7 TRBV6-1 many CASSQGEAEQYF TGTGCCAGCAGTCAGGGGGAGGCCGAGCAGTACTTC
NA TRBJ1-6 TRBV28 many CASSLRGGSYNSPLHF TGTGCCAGCAGTTTACGTGGTGGCTCCTATAATTCACCCCTCCACTTT
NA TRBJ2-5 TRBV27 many CASSLLVPSGRAQETQYF TGTGCCAGCAGTTTATTGGTTCCCTCGGGGCGGGCCCAAGAGACCCAGTACTTC
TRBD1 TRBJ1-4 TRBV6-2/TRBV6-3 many CASSYRQGFKLFF TGTGCCAGCAGTTACCGACAGGGTTTTAAACTGTTTTTT
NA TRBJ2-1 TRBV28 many CASSPGLRPKGEQFF TGTGCCAGCAGTCCGGGCCTCCGACCAAAGGGTGAGCAGTTCTTC
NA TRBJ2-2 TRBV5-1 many CASSRPANTGELFF TGCGCCAGCAGCCGGCCAGCGAACACCGGGGAGCTGTTTTTT
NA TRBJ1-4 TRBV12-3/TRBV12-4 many CASSEAGTWGPNEKLFF TGTGCCAGCAGTGAAGCCGGGACGTGGGGTCCGAATGAAAAACTGTTTTTT
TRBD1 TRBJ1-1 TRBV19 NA CASSIFTGGSVTEAFF TGTGCCAGTAGTATTTTTACAGGGGGGTCTGTCACTGAAGCTTTCTTT
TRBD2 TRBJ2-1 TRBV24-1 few CATSGTSPYNEQFF TGTGCCACCAGCGGGACTAGTCCCTACAATGAGCAGTTCTTC
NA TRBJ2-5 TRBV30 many CAWRKEGSETQYF TGTGCCTGGAGGAAAGAAGGGTCGGAGACCCAGTACTTC
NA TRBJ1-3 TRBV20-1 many CSARDPQGSGNTIYF TGCAGTGCTAGAGATCCCCAGGGGAGTGGAAACACCATATATTTT
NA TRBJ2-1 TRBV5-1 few CASSLDPGAEQFF TGCGCCAGCAGCTTGGATCCGGGGGCAGAGCAGTTCTTC
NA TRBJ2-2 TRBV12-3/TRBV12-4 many CASSPRGDKDTGELFF TGTGCCAGCAGTCCCCGTGGGGACAAAGACACCGGGGAGCTGTTTTTT